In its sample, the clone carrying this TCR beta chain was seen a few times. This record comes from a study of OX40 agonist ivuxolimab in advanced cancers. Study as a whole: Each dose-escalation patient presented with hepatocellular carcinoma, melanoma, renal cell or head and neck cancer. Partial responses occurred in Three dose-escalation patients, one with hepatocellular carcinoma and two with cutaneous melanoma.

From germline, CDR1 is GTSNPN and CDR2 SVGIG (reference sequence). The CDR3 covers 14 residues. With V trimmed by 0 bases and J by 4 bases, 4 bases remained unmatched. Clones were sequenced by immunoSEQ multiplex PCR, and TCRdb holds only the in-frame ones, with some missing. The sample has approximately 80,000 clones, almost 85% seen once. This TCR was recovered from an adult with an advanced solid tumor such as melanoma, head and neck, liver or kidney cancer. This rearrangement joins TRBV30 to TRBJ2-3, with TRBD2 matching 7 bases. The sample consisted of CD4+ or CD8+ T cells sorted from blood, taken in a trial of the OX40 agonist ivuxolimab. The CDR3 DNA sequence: TGTGCCTGGAGTGTAGGACTAGATTCAGATACGCAGTATTTT. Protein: CAWSVGLDSDTQYF.